This record covers a single T cell receptor beta chain. Assay: immunoSEQ multiplex PCR; the TCRdb copy retains only in-frame clones and omits some. The data hold approximately 80,000 clones, with roughly 98% observed a single time. This entry comes from a study of technical replicates of blood from a handful of donors. This sequence was found in a human donor in good health. Input material: T cells isolated from PBMCs.

CDR3 in amino acids: CASSLGLAGQGEETQYF. CDR3 nucleotides: TGTGCCAGCAGCTTGGGACTAGCGGGGCAGGGGGAAGAGACCCAGTACTTC. The rearrangement joins TRBV5-6 to TRBJ2-5; TRBD2 aligns across 11 bases. J gave up 3 bases and V 0 bases, and 7 bases lay outside the gene matches. CDR3 length: 17 amino acids. Germline V gene sequence: CDR1 SGHDT, CDR2 YYEEEE.